This TCR beta chain comes out of a study of blood T cell repertoires in COVID-19. Across the study: The study drew acute and convalescent COVID-19 samples from the United States, Italy and Spain.

Only one count was recorded for this clone. V was cut by 5 bases and J by 1 base, with 17 bases left in between. Germline loops: CDR1 SQVTM, CDR2 ANQGSEA. The CDR3 is 15 amino acids. The repertoire was sequenced with immunoSEQ multiplex PCR; TCRdb's copy has only in-frame clones and lacks some. This sample yields approximately 180,000 clones, of which roughly 86% are seen a single time; nearly 2.5% belongs to the top ten. The V gene is TRBV29-1, the J gene TRBJ1-2; TRBD1 is a possible D gene (5 bases). This sequence was found in a man aged 40-49 years with active or convalescent COVID-19. The sequenced sample consisted of peripheral blood. DNA of the CDR3: TGCAGCGTTTCGGGGGGGGAAATCCGTAACTATGGCTACACCTTC. The encoded protein is CSVSGGEIRNYGYTF.